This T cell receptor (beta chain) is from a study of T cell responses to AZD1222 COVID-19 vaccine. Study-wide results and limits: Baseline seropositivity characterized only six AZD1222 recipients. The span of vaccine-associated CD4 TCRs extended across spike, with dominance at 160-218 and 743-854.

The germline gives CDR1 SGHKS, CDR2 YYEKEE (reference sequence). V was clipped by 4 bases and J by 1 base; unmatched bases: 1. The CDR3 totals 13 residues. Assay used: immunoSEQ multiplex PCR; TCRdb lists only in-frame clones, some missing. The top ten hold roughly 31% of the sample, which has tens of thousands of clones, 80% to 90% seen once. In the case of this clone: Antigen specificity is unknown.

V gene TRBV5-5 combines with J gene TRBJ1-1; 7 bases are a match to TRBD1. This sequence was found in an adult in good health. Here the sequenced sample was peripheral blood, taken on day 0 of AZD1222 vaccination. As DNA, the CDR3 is TGTGCCAGCAGCCGACAGGGGAACACTGAAGCTTTCTTT. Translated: CASSRQGNTEAFF.